This TCR beta chain was recorded in a study of blood T cell repertoires in COVID-19 (dated by TCRdb to about 2020). At the level of the whole study: Samples from collaborators originated in the United States, Italy and Spain and spanned both the acute and convalescent phases of COVID-19. The repertoires were released in a freely available public database meant as a resource for research on the immune response to SARS-CoV-2. HLA class I and class II types, where available, came from metadata supplied by the sample provider rather than from assay-based typing. The sample metadata nearly always contained a de-identified subject ID, COVID-19 status, age in years and sex. Samples came from the ongoing ImmuneRACE study (first 160 participants) plus 1,254 subjects from 6 global collaborators. The prospective study material was composed of cDNA or gDNA derived from T cells, B-cell-depleted T cells, or PBMCs. The dataset comprised deeply sampled blood TCRbeta repertoires from subjects exposed to, actively infected with, or recovered from COVID-19. Findings and caveats that apply to the study as a whole: The amount of clinical and demographic metadata varied by source and participant and was provided uncurated.

V is pruned by 7 bases and J by 0 bases, leaving 2 bases of the junction without a gene match. The CDR1 and CDR2 encoded by the germline V gene are MDHEN and SYDVKM. The CDR3 runs 13 residues from the cysteine to the phenylalanine. Only CDR3 DNA is held: 39 bases, read in frame from base 1. The immunoSEQ Assay, a bias-controlled multiplex PCR, was used to amplify TCRbeta CDR3 regions from genomic DNA. As for the authors' bioinformatics: The number of nucleated cells in each sample was estimated from the amplification of reference gene primers within the assay. Sequence reads were collapsed and filtered to measure the absolute abundance of every unique TCRbeta CDR3 rearrangement. For each sample, productive Simpson clonality was calculated as the square root of Simpson's diversity index across productive rearrangements. TCRdb stores this immuneACCESS table with in-frame sequences only. Part of the clones is absent; in the studies checked, under half of the shortfall reflects unresolved V genes, and no reason is known for the rest. V and J calls and clone size are as listed in that table; D and trimming were resolved from the DNA. Within this sample are about 44,000 clones, with approximately 86% of them counted one time only. Roughly 4.4% of the sample goes to the ten largest clones.

The collaborating institutions used their own protocols to collect whole blood in K2EDTA tubes. For TCRbeta analysis, collaborator samples were shipped as frozen whole blood, as isolated PBMCs, or as DNA extracted from either sample type. Points on this clone: Its antigen is still unknown. No much larger clone exists at a distance of one base, and base qualities are not known.

The sample taken for sequencing was peripheral blood. This receptor was identified in a woman aged 70 to 79 with acute or convalescent COVID-19. The chain is encoded by TRBV28 joined to TRBJ2-5; TRBD1 agrees with 7 junctional bases. The CDR3 amino acid sequence is: CASTTGDQETQYF. The nucleotide sequence reads TGTGCCAGCACTACAGGGGACCAAGAGACCCAGTACTTC.